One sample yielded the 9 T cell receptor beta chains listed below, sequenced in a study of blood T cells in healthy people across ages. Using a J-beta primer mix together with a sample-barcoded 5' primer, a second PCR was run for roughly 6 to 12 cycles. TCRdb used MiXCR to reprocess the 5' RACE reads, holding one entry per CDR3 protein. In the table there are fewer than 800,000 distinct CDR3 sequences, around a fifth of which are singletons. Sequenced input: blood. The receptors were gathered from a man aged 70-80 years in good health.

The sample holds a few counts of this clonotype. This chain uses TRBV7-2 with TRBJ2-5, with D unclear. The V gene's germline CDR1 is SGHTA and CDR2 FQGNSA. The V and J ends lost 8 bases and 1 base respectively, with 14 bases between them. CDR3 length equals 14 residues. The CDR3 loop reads CASLLAGVQETQYF. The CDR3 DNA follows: TGTGCCAGCCTCTTAGCCGGAGTCCAAGAGACCCAGTACTTC.

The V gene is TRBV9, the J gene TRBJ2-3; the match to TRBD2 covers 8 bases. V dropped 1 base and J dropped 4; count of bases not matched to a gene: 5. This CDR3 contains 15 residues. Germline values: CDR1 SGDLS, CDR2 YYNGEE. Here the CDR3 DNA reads TGTGCCAGCAGCGTAAACGGGAGGGCATCAGATACGCAGTATTTT. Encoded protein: CASSVNGRASDTQYF.

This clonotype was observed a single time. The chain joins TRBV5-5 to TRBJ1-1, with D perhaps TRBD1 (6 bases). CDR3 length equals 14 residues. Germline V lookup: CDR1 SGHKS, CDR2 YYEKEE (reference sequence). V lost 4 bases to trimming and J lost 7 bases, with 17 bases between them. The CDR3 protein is CASSVGQGMGEAFF. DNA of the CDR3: TGTGCCAGCAGCGTTGGTCAGGGGATGGGTGAAGCTTTCTTT.

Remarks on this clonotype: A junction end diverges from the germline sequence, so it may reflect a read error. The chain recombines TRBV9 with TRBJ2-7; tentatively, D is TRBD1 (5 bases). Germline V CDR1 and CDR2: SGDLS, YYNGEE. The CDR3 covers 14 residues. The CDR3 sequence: CASSVVAQGHEHYF. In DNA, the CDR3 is TGTGCCAGCAGCGTAGTGGCTCAGGGCCACGAGCATTACTTC.

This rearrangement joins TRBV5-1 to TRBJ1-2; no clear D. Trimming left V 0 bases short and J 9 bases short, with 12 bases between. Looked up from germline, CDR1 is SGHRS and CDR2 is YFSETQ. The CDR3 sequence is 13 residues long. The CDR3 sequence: CASSLGSRNSYTF. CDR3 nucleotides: TGCGCCAGCAGCTTGGGCTCGCGGAATAGCTACACCTTC.

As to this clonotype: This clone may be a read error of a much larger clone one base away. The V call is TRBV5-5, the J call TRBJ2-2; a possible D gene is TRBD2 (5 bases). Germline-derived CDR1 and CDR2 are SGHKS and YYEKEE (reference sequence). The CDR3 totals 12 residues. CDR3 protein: CASSLETGEPFF. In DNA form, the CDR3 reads TGTGCCAGCAGCTTGGAAACCGGGGAGCCGTTTTTT.

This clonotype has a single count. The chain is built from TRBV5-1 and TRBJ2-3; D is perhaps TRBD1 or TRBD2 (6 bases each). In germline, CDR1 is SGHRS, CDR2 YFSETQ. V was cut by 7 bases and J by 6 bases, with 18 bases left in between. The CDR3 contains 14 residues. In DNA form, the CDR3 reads TGCGCCAGCCTCAGAGTGGGGGGCTCCGATACGCAGTATTTT. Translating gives CASLRVGGSDTQYF.

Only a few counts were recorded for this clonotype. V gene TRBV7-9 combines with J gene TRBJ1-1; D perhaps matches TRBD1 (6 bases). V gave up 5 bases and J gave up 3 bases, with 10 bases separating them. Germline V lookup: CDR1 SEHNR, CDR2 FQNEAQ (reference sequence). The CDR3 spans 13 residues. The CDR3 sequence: CASSGQTDTEAFF. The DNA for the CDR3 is TGTGCCAGCAGCGGACAGACGGACACTGAAGCTTTCTTT.

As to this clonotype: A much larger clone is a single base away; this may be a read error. The CDR3 DNA reads as TGTGCCAGCAGCTTGGAGGCAGTAGCCAAAAACACTCAGTACTTC. Protein sequence: CASSLEAVAKNTQYF. V is TRBV5-5 and J is TRBJ2-4, with no clear D. Germline V gene data show CDR1 as SGHKS and CDR2 as YYEKEE (reference sequence). CDR3 length: 15 residues.